This T cell receptor beta chain came from a study of regulatory T cells in long-lasting Graves disease. Study information: Patients met the persistent Graves' disease definition after over 5 years of antithyroid drugs with positive TSH receptor antibodies.

Findings of the study overall: Lower TCR diversity characterized persistent Graves' patients relative to newly diagnosed patients. Persistent cases favored TRBV28, TRBJ1-2 and TRBJ2-5.

The CDR3 has 17 amino acids. J lost 6 bases, V lost 2 bases, and 10 bases had no gene match. Germline loops: CDR1 MNHEY, CDR2 SVGEGT. Comment on this clonotype: The antigen is not known. A much larger clone lies a single base off, so this may be a read error.

The time point here: persistent/refractory GD, antithyroid drugs over 5 years with positive TRAb. There was RNA extracted from PBMCs, and the TCR library was made from it. Arm-PCR with iRepertoire HTBI primers amplified the CDR3 regions for these TCR beta libraries. MiXCR, run by TCRdb on the multiplex PCR reads, gives a single entry per CDR3 protein. This sample has 300,000 to 350,000 distinct CDR3 sequences, with about 19% found just once. This specimen consisted of peripheral blood mononuclear cells (PBMCs), obtained when the disease was refractory, from a patient treated with antithyroid drugs. The sequence derives from a female donor with Graves disease. The V and J genes are TRBV6-2 or TRBV6-3 and TRBJ1-6; 7 bases align to TRBD1. As DNA, the CDR3 is TGTGCCAGCAGTTACAGGGAAGGGGGCATGACTAATTCACCCCTCCACTTT. This encodes CASSYREGGMTNSPLHF.